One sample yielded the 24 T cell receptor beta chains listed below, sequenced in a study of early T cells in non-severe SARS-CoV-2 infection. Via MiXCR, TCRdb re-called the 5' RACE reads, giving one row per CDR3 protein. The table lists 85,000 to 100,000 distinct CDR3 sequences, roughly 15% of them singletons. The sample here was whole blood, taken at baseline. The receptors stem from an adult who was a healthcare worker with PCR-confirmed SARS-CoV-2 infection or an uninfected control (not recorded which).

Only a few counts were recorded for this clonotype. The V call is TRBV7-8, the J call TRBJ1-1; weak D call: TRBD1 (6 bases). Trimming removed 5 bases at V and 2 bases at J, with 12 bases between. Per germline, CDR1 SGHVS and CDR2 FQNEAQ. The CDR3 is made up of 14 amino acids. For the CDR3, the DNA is TGTGCCAGCAGCGCGGGGACATACAACACTGAAGCTTTCTTT. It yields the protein CASSAGTYNTEAFF.

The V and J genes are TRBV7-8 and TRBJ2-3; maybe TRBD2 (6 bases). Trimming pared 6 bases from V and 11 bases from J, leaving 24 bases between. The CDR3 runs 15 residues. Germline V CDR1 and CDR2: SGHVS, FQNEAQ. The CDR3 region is CASSPLRGHRYWQYF. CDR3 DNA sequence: TGTGCCAGCAGTCCTTTGCGGGGCCACAGATACTGGCAGTATTTT. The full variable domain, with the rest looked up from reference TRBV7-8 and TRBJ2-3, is GAGVSQSPRYKVAKRGQDVALRCDPISGHVSLFWYQQALGQGPEFLTYFQNEAQLDKSGLPSDRFFAERPEGSVSTLKIQRTQQEDSAVYLCASSPLRGHRYWQYFGPGTRLTVL.

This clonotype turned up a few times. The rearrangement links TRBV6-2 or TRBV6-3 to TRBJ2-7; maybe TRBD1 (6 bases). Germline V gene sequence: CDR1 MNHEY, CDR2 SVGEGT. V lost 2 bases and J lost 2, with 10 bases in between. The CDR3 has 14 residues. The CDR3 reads CASSYIGGTYEQYF. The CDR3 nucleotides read TGTGCCAGCAGTTACATAGGGGGTACCTACGAGCAGTACTTC.

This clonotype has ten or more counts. The CDR3 protein is CASSLAGSSYEQYF. CDR3 DNA sequence: TGTGCCAGCAGCTTAGCCGGGAGTAGCTACGAGCAGTACTTC. V gene TRBV7-8 combines with J gene TRBJ2-7, with D maybe TRBD2 (6 bases). Germline assignment: CDR1 SGHVS and CDR2 FQNEAQ. This CDR3 contains 14 residues. The ends were cut back, 0 bases at V and 3 bases at J, with 9 bases in the middle.

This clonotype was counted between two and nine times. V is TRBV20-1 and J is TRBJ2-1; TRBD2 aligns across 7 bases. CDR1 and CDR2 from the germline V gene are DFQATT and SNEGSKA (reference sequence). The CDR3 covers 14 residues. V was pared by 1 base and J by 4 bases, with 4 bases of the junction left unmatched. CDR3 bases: TGCAGTGCTAGAGGTCTAGCGGATTACAATGAGCAGTTCTTC. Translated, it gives CSARGLADYNEQFF.

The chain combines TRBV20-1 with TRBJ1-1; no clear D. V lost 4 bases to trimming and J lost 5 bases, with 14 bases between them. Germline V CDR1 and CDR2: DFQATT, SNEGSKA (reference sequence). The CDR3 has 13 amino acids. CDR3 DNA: TGCAGTGCTACCCAGACTGGGAAGACTGAAGCTTTCTTT. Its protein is CSATQTGKTEAFF.

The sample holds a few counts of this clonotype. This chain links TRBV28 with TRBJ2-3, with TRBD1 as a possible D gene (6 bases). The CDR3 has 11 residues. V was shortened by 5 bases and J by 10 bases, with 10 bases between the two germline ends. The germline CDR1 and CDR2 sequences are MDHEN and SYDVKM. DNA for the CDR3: TGTGCCAGCAGTGTCAGGGGCCCGCAGTATTTT. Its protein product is CASSVRGPQYF. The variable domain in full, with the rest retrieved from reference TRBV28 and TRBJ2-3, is DVKVTQSSRYLVKRTGEKVFLECVQDMDHENMFWYRQDPGLGLRLIYFSYDVKMKEKGDIPEGYSVSREKKERFSLILESASTNQTSMYLCASSVRGPQYFGPGTRLTVL.

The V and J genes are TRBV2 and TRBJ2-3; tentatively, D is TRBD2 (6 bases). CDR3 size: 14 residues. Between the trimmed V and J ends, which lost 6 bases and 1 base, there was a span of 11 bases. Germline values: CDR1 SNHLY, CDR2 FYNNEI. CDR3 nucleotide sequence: TGTGCCAGCAGACGACTAGGCGGCACAGATACGCAGTATTTT. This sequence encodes CASRRLGGTDTQYF.

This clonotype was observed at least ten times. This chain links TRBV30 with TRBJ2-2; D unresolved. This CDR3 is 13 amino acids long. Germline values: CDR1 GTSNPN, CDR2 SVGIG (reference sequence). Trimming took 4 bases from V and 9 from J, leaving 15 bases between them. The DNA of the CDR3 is TGTGCCTGGAATCCGAAGGGTTTGTGGGAGCTGTTTTTT. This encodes CAWNPKGLWELFF.

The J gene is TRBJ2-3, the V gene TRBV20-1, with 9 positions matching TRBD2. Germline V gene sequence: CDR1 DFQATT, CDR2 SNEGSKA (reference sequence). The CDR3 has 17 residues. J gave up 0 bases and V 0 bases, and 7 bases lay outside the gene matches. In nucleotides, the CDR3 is TGCAGTGCTAGAGATAGCGGGGGCACTCCTAGCACAGATACGCAGTATTTT. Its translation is CSARDSGGTPSTDTQYF.

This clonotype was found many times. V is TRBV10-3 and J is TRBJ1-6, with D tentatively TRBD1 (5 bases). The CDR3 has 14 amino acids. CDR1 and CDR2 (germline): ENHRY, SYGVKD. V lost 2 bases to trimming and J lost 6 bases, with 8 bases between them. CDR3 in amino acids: CAISEGARNSPLHF. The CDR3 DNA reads TGTGCCATCAGTGAGGGGGCCCGTAATTCACCCCTCCACTTT.

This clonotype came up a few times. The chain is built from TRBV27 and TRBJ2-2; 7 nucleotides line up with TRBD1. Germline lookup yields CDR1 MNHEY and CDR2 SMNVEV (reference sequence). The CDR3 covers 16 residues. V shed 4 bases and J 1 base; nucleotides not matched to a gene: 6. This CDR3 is CASSSIRDRNTGELFF. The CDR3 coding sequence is TGTGCCAGCAGTTCCATCCGGGACAGGAACACCGGGGAGCTGTTTTTT.

For the CDR3, the DNA is TGTGCCAGCAGCTCAAGCTCCGCCCCTCCGCAGTATTTT. Amino acid sequence: CASSSSSAPPQYF. V usage is TRBV7-2 and J usage is TRBJ2-3, with D hard to call. CDR1 is SGHTA and CDR2 is FQGNSA in the germline V gene. The CDR3 runs to 13 residues. The ends were cut back, 4 bases at V and 10 bases at J, with 15 bases in the middle.

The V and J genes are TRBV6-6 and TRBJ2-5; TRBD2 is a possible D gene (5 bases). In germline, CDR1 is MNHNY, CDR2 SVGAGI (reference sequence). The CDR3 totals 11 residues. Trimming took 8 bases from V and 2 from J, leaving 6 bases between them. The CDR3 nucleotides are TGTGCCAGCCGCGGGCAAGAGACCCAGTACTTC. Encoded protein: CASRGQETQYF.

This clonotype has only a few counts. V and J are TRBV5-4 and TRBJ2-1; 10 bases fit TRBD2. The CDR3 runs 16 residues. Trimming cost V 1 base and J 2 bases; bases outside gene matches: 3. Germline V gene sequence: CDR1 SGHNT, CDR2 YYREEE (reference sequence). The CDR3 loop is CASSLFSGGTYNEQFF. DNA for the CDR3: TGTGCCAGCAGCTTGTTTAGCGGGGGGACCTACAATGAGCAGTTCTTC.

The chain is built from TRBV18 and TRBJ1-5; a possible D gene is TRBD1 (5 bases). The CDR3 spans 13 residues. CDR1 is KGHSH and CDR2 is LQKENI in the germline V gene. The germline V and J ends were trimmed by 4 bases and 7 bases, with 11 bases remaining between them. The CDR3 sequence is CASSRTGSQPQHF. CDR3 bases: TGTGCCAGCTCACGTACAGGCTCCCAGCCCCAGCATTTT. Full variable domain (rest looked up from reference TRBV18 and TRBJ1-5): NAGVMQNPRHLVRRRGQEARLRCSPMKGHSHVYWYRQLPEEGLKFMVYLQKENIIDESGMPKERFSAEFPKEGPSILRIQQVVRGDSAAYFCASSRTGSQPQHFGDGTRLSIL.

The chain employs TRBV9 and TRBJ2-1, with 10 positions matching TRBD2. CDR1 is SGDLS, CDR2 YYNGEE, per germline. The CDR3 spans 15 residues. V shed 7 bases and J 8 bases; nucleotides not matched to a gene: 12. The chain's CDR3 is CASGHKAGGVDEQFF. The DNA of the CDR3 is TGTGCCAGCGGACACAAAGCGGGAGGGGTGGATGAGCAGTTCTTC.

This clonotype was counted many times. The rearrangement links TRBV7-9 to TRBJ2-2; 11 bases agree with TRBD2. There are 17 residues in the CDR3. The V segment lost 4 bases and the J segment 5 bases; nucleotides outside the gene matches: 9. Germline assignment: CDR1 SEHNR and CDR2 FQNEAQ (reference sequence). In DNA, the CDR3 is TGTGCCAGCAGCTCTAACCTAGCGGGAGGCTATACCGGGGAGCTGTTTTTT. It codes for CASSSNLAGGYTGELFF.

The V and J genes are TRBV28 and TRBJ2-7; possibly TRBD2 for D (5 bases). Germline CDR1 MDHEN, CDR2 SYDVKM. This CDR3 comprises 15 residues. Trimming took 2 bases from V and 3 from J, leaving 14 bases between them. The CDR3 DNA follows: TGTGCCAGCAGTTTACTCGACATGGCGGGCTACGAGCAGTACTTC. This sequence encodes CASSLLDMAGYEQYF.

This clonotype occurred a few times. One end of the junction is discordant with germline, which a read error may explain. The CDR3 loop reads CASSQGAEVFF. The DNA of the CDR3 is TGTGCCAGCAGTCAGGGGGCTGAAGTTTTCTTT. The chain uses TRBV6-5 and TRBJ1-1; 8 positions match TRBD1. Germline V lookup: CDR1 MNHEY, CDR2 SVGAGI. This CDR3 spans 11 amino acids.

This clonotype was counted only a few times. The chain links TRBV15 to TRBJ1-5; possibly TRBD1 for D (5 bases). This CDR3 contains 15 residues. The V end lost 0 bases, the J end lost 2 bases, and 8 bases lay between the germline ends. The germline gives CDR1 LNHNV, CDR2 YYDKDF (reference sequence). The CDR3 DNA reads TGTGCCACCAGCAGAGATAAGGGGCGCAATCAGCCCCAGCATTTT. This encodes CATSRDKGRNQPQHF.

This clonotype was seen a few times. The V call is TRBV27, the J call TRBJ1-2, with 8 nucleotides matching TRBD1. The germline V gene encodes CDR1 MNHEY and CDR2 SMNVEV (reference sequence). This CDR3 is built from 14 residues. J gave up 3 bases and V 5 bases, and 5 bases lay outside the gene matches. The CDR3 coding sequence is TGTGCCAGCAGTACGACAGGGGCGGACTATGGCTACACCTTC. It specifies CASSTTGADYGYTF.

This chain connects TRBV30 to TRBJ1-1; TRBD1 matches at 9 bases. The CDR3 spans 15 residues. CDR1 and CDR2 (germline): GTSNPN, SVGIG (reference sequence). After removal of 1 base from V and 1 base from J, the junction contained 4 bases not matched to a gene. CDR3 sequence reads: CAWSGGQGRNTEAFF. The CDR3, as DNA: TGTGCCTGGAGTGGAGGACAGGGGAGGAACACTGAAGCTTTCTTT.

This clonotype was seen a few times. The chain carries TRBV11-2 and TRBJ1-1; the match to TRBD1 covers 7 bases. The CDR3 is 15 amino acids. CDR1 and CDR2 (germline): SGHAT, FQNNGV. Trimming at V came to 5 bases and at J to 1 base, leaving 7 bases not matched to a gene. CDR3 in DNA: TGTGCCAGCAGCGCAAGACAGGGATGGAACACTGAAGCTTTCTTT. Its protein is CASSARQGWNTEAFF.